One T cell receptor (beta chain) is described in this entry. Its antigen remains undetermined. Nothing much larger sits one base from this clone, and base qualities are not available. The sample originates from a study of a mutant IDH1 vaccine in newly diagnosed glioma (dated by TCRdb to about 2021). Study-level background: Patients received eight vaccinations in weeks 1, 3, 5, 7, 11, 15, 19 and 23, corresponding to visits V03 through V10. Vaccination started 4-6 weeks after radiotherapy alone, or was given together with temozolomide cycles in the groups whose treatment included chemotherapy. The roughly 32 treated patients were approximately 62% male and about 40% female, with a mean age of about 43 years. Prior to enrollment, patients had been given standard therapy consisting of radiotherapy alone, temozolomide alone, or radiochemotherapy with temozolomide, with the combination given to most patients. Peripheral blood was collected at six visits: V03 (baseline), V05, V07, V10, V12 and V13. For exploratory analyses, longitudinal TCRB deep sequencing was carried out in roughly 23 treated patients wherever samples were available. What the authors observed across the whole study: Immune responses induced by the vaccine were seen in around 93% of patients across multiple MHC alleles. The authors stated that sample limitations prevented analyses of patient blood samples from being reproduced. Changes in the top peripheral T cell clonotypes picked up by TCRB sequencing did not appear to be linked to pseudoprogression. Selection of PBMC samples for TCRB deep sequencing was based on availability.

The germline ends are 15 bases apart after V is trimmed by 5 bases and J by 4 bases. The germline V gene (reference sequence) specifies LNHDA as CDR1 and SQIVND as CDR2. From its cysteine to its phenylalanine, the CDR3 spans 14 amino acids. The entry retains the CDR3 DNA only, 42 bases that are in frame from base 1. In the paper's terms, the time point label means: week 23, last vaccination. Each vaccine dose, consisting of 300 ug of a 20-mer mutant IDH1 peptide in Montanide, was administered subcutaneously with topical imiquimod. The donors had newly diagnosed IDH1-mutant astrocytomas of WHO grade 3 or 4 that showed loss of nuclear ATRX. The samples were drawn from NOA16, a multicentre, single-arm, open-label phase I trial in Germany that tested a mutant IDH1 peptide vaccine in humans for the first time. Genomic DNA for TCRB sequencing was isolated from EDTA blood with the DNeasy Blood and Tissue Kit.

Libraries were constructed by the immunoSEQ multiplex PCR assay. Rearranged TCR beta chain sequences were amplified with the hsTCRB Kit following the manufacturer's protocol. An Illumina MiSeq was used to sequence the TCRB libraries. Regarding the original processing steps: Demultiplexing, trimming and gene mapping were performed with the kit vendor's proprietary platform. The table comes from immuneACCESS by way of TCRdb, which keeps in-frame sequences with V and J called. Part of the clones is missing from these tables; in studies checked, under half for an unresolved V gene and the rest for unknown reasons. V and J calls and clone size follow that table, whereas D and trimming were derived from the DNA. A total of approximately 67,000 clones appear in this sample, 84% of them only once. Roughly 13% of the sample lies in the top ten.

This sequence originates from a man between 18 and 35 years old with glioma. The sample was PBMCs, taken from a glioma patient whose treatment included an IDH1 peptide vaccine. The rearranged segments are TRBV19 and TRBJ2-7, with the D gene call left open. The nucleotide sequence reads as follows: TGTGCCAGTAGTTTTGGGCTTCTAGGGTACGAGCAGTACTTC. This codes for CASSFGLLGYEQYF.